The 15 T cell receptor beta chains reported below all come from one sample, sequenced in a study of CD8 T cells in Susac syndrome. An input of about 0.45 to 1 ug of RNA was subjected to reverse transcription using random hexamers. MiXCR, applied by TCRdb to the immunoSEQ multiplex PCR reads, yields one record per CDR3 protein. Of approximately 200,000 distinct CDR3 sequences listed, about 94% are singletons. Sequencing was performed on CD8+ T cells from PBMCs. The receptors were gathered from a human donor with multiple sclerosis.

The CDR3 region is CSVGDSTYEQYF. CDR3 bases: TGCAGCGTTGGAGACAGTACCTACGAGCAGTACTTC. The rearrangement joins TRBV29-1 to TRBJ2-7; TRBD1 is a possible D gene (5 bases). CDR3 length: 12 residues. Germline V gene sequence: CDR1 SQVTM, CDR2 ANQGSEA. The V and J ends lost 4 bases and 2 bases respectively, with 9 bases between them.

The chain links TRBV4-2 to TRBJ2-1; D not certain. The germline CDR1 and CDR2 sequences are LGHNA and YNFKEQ. The V gene lost 4 bases and the J gene lost 6 bases, with 16 bases spanning the gap. The CDR3 runs 15 residues. CDR3: CASSRDPASGNEQFF. In DNA, the CDR3 is TGTGCCAGCAGCCGAGATCCGGCCTCGGGCAATGAGCAGTTCTTC.

The chain recombines TRBV5-1 with TRBJ2-2; 7 bases are a match to TRBD1. The CDR3 is 16 residues long. Germline V gives CDR1 SGHRS, CDR2 YFSETQ. Losses at the gene ends were 4 bases for V and 2 bases for J; bases not matched to a gene: 8. This chain's CDR3 is CASSPQTGTNTGELFF. CDR3 nucleotides: TGCGCCAGCAGCCCCCAGACAGGGACAAACACCGGGGAGCTGTTTTTT. The full variable domain, its missing parts supplied by reference TRBV5-1 and TRBJ2-2, is KAGVTQTPRYLIKTRGQQVTLSCSPISGHRSVSWYQQTPGQGLQFLFEYFSETQRNKGNFPGRFSGRQFSNSRSEMNVSTLELGDSALYLCASSPQTGTNTGELFFGEGSRLTVL.

The V gene is TRBV2, the J gene TRBJ2-7; 8 bases are shared with TRBD1. V was clipped by 0 bases and J by 3 bases; unmatched bases: 10. The CDR3 extends over 17 amino acids. From germline, CDR1 is SNHLY and CDR2 FYNNEI. CDR3 sequence reads: CASSEAPWDRLNYEQYF. The CDR3 region has the DNA TGTGCCAGCAGTGAAGCGCCCTGGGACAGGCTTAACTACGAGCAGTACTTC.

The V gene is TRBV19, the J gene TRBJ2-1; 12 nucleotides line up with TRBD2. J lost 6 bases, V lost 3 bases, and 12 bases had no gene match. The CDR3 covers 18 residues. CDR1 LNHDA and CDR2 SQIVND come from the germline V gene (reference sequence). The CDR3, as DNA: TGTGCCAGTAGTATTTCTAGCGGGGGGGCCGGAATATCCAATGAGCAGTTCTTC. Its translation is CASSISSGGAGISNEQFF.

The CDR3 is CSVDSGTSGYNEQFF. CDR3 in DNA: TGCAGCGTAGACTCCGGGACTAGCGGTTACAATGAGCAGTTCTTC. The rearrangement uses TRBV29-1 and TRBJ2-1; 11 bases match TRBD2. In germline, CDR1 is SQVTM, CDR2 ANQGSEA. CDR3 size: 15 residues. Unmatched junction bases numbered 8, after V lost 6 bases and J lost 4 bases.

The chain joins TRBV12-3 or TRBV12-4 to TRBJ1-5, with D tentatively TRBD1 (5 bases). V gave up 3 bases and J gave up 7 bases, with 13 bases separating them. The CDR3 consists of 14 residues. The CDR3 nucleotides read TGTGCCAGCAGTTTGGGGGGAAGTTGGCAGCCCCAGCATTTT. Its translation: CASSLGGSWQPQHF.

This chain links TRBV29-1 with TRBJ2-2; D is ambiguous. Trimming removed 8 bases at V and 0 bases at J, with 4 bases between. Per germline, CDR1 SQVTM and CDR2 ANQGSEA. The CDR3 sequence is 11 residues long. As DNA, the CDR3 is TGCAGCATTACGAACACCGGGGAGCTGTTTTTT. It is translated as CSITNTGELFF.

The rearrangement uses TRBV7-9 and TRBJ1-2; the D is unclear. Trimming left V 1 base short and J 1 base short, with 7 bases between. This CDR3 comprises 14 residues. From germline, CDR1 is SEHNR and CDR2 FQNEAQ (reference sequence). CDR3 sequence (DNA): TGTGCCAGCAGCTTAGACCATAGTAACTATGGCTACACCTTC. Protein sequence: CASSLDHSNYGYTF.

The chain is built from TRBV7-9 and TRBJ1-5, with 7 bases identical to TRBD1. The CDR3 has 15 residues. Germline V gene sequence: CDR1 SEHNR, CDR2 FQNEAQ (reference sequence). J gave up 1 base and V 5 bases, and 5 bases lay outside the gene matches. CDR3 DNA sequence: TGTGCCAGCAGCGCCATGACAGGGAGCAATCAGCCCCAGCATTTT. It codes for CASSAMTGSNQPQHF.

The chain couples TRBV5-1 to TRBJ2-5; TRBD2 agrees at 12 bases. V gave up 4 bases and J gave up 5 bases; unmatched junction bases: 21. This CDR3 is 20 amino acids long. Germline loops: CDR1 SGHRS, CDR2 YFSETQ. The CDR3 protein is CASSPQIINWTSGDRETQYF. The CDR3 region has the DNA TGCGCCAGCAGCCCACAAATCATCAATTGGACTAGCGGGGATCGGGAGACCCAGTACTTC. Filled out from reference TRBV5-1 and TRBJ2-5, the complete variable domain reads KAGVTQTPRYLIKTRGQQVTLSCSPISGHRSVSWYQQTPGQGLQFLFEYFSETQRNKGNFPGRFSGRQFSNSRSEMNVSTLELGDSALYLCASSPQIINWTSGDRETQYFGPGTRLLVL.

V is TRBV24-1 and J is TRBJ2-7; D unclear. CDR1 and CDR2 from the germline V gene are KGHDR and SFDVKD. The V end was cut by 5 bases, the J end by 2 bases, with 9 bases between. CDR3 length: 13 residues. For the CDR3, the DNA is TGTGCCACCAGTGCGTCAGGACCCTACGAGCAGTACTTC. Its protein product is CATSASGPYEQYF.

The V and J genes are TRBV10-3 and TRBJ1-1; D is undetermined. The CDR3 sequence is 14 residues long. Germline CDR1 ENHRY, CDR2 SYGVKD. Trimming left V 3 bases short and J 1 base short, with 9 bases between. CDR3 nucleotides: TGTGCCATCAGTGATCGGACGGCGAACACTGAAGCTTTCTTT. Encoded protein: CAISDRTANTEAFF.

The chain links TRBV7-9 to TRBJ2-5; D is possibly TRBD2 (6 bases). The CDR3 loop spans 17 amino acids. Germline CDR1 reads SEHNR; CDR2 reads FQNEAQ (reference sequence). With 4 bases removed from V and 4 bases from J, the gap between germline ends came to 22 bases. The CDR3 region has the DNA TGTGCCAGCAGCTCCTGGACTAATCCCCCCGAGGGAGAGACCCAGTACTTC. Translated, it gives CASSSWTNPPEGETQYF.

The chain is built from TRBV2 and TRBJ2-2, with D hard to call. This CDR3 has 16 residues. Germline values: CDR1 SNHLY, CDR2 FYNNEI. V shed 2 bases and J shed 2 bases, with 12 bases lying between them. CDR3 DNA sequence: TGTGCCAGCAGTGAAACCCTAGGGTCCAACACCGGGGAGCTGTTTTTT. Encoded protein: CASSETLGSNTGELFF.